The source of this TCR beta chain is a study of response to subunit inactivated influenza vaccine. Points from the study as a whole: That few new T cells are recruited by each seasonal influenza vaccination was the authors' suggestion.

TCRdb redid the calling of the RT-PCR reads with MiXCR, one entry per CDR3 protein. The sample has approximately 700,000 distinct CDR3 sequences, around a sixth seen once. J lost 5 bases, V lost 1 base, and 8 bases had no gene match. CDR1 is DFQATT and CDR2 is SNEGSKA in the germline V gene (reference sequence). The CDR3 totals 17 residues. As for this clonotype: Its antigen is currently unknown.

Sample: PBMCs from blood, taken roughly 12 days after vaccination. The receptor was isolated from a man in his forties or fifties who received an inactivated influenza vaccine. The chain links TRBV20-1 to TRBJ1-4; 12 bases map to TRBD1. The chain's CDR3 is CSARGPGQGALNEKLFF. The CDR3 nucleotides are TGCAGTGCTAGAGGGCCGGGACAGGGGGCTCTGAATGAAAAACTGTTTTTT.